This TCR beta chain was found in a study of cytomegalovirus exposure and HLA in healthy donors. 13 Jbeta primers and 60 Vbeta primers were used for the PCR. Assay used: immunoSEQ multiplex PCR; TCRdb lists only in-frame clones, some missing. This table has a few hundred thousand clones, roughly 80% appearing once. CDR1 and CDR2 (germline): SQVTM, ANQGSEA. The CDR3 runs to 13 residues. V lost 7 bases and J lost 1; bases outside the gene matches: 5. General study points: It has been reported that TCR beta sequences accurately predicted the HLA-A and HLA-B alleles of most subjects. Later findings reportedly placed an Asian-associated ancestry cluster below the roughly 660-donor mean for N-insertions. With high specificity and sensitivity, the classifier reportedly diagnosed cytomegalovirus status. An analysis that came later showed most CMV-associated TCR beta chains appearing HLA-restricted.

On this clone: The target antigen is unknown.

The sequence was collected from a girl aged 2 to 9 in good health and CMV-seronegative. The sample comprised PBMCs. The chain employs TRBV29-1 and TRBJ1-1, with TRBD1 identical over 8 bases. DNA of the CDR3: TGCAGCGGAGACAGGGGTACGAACACTGAAGCTTTCTTT. Encoded protein: CSGDRGTNTEAFF.